These 25 T cell receptor beta chains share one sample of origin, sequenced in a study of shared clonotypes between healthy human individuals. The data were produced by immunoSEQ multiplex PCR, yet TCRdb's version contains in-frame clones alone and is incomplete. This table holds roughly 760,000 clones, around 72% found once. The specimen was memory CD4+ T cells sorted from blood. Subset described: CD45RA-negative fraction. These receptors were obtained from a woman in her twenties or thirties in good health.

The CDR3: CASSQERLAGNGNEQFF. The DNA of the CDR3 is TGTGCCAGCAGCCAGGAGAGACTAGCGGGGAATGGGAATGAGCAGTTCTTC. This rearrangement joins TRBV4-2 to TRBJ2-1, with 11 bases that match TRBD2. CDR1 is LGHNA, CDR2 YNFKEQ, per germline. The ends lost 3 bases at V and 7 bases at J; junction bases unmatched: 11. CDR3 size: 17 residues.

The V gene is TRBV5-8, the J gene TRBJ2-2; TRBD1 agrees at 7 bases. The germline V gene encodes CDR1 SGHTS and CDR2 YDEGEE. The CDR3 extends over 17 amino acids. J gave up 3 bases and V 0 bases, and 8 bases lay outside the gene matches. CDR3 in DNA: TGTGCCAGCAGCTTGGCTGGACAGGCGTTATACACCGGGGAGCTGTTTTTT. It translates to CASSLAGQALYTGELFF.

Only a few counts were recorded for this clone. This sequence joins TRBV6-1 and TRBJ2-1, with 7 positions matching TRBD1. Germline-derived CDR1 and CDR2 are MNHNS and SASEGT. The CDR3 extends over 14 amino acids. Losses at the gene ends were 11 bases for V and 7 bases for J; bases not matched to a gene: 14. CDR3 protein: CAALRDRAGNEQFF. The CDR3 region has the DNA TGTGCCGCCCTCCGGGACAGAGCAGGGAATGAGCAGTTCTTC.

The J gene is TRBJ1-5, the V gene TRBV7-2, with no clear D. The germline V gene has CDR1 SGHTA and CDR2 FQGNSA. Trimming shortened V by 5 bases and J by 5 bases, and 10 bases separated the two germline ends. CDR3 length: 13 residues. CDR3 DNA sequence: TGTGCCAGCAGCCACCAGCGAGATCAGCCCCAGCATTTT. Translation: CASSHQRDQPQHF.

The table lists this clone with a few counts. This rearrangement joins TRBV9 to TRBJ2-1; tentative D call: TRBD1 (5 bases). This CDR3 contains 16 residues. V dropped 4 bases and J dropped 8 bases, with 22 bases sitting between them. Germline V lookup: CDR1 SGDLS, CDR2 YYNGEE. CDR3 region: CASSPTPVGWGDEQFF. CDR3 sequence (DNA): TGTGCCAGCAGCCCTACGCCGGTAGGTTGGGGCGATGAGCAGTTCTTC.

This chain links TRBV4-1 with TRBJ1-4; D gene unclear. Germline lookup yields CDR1 MGHRA and CDR2 YSYEKL. V gave up 4 bases and J gave up 5 bases, with 11 bases separating them. The CDR3 runs to 14 residues. The CDR3 DNA is TGCGCCAGCAGCCTCCGGGAGCGAAATGAAAAACTGTTTTTT. Amino acid sequence: CASSLRERNEKLFF.

The chain carries TRBV19 and TRBJ2-3; D is ambiguous. Between the trimmed V and J ends, which lost 7 bases and 0 bases, there was a span of 8 bases. Germline V gene lookup returns CDR1 LNHDA and CDR2 SQIVND (reference sequence). The CDR3 contains 13 residues. The CDR3 region has the DNA TGTGCCAGTAATAAAGGTAGCACAGATACGCAGTATTTT. This gives the protein CASNKGSTDTQYF.

The gene calls are TRBV4-1 and TRBJ1-1; no reliable D call. Trimming left V 7 bases short and J 0 bases short, with 9 bases between. The CDR3 contains 13 residues. From germline, CDR1 is MGHRA and CDR2 YSYEKL. The CDR3 spells CASKAKLNTEAFF. DNA for the CDR3: TGCGCCAGCAAAGCAAAACTGAACACTGAAGCTTTCTTT.

The J gene is TRBJ2-6, the V gene TRBV4-2; D is unresolved. This CDR3 has 17 amino acids. Germline assignment: CDR1 LGHNA and CDR2 YNFKEQ. Trimming left V 1 base short and J 0 bases short, with 10 bases between. The CDR3 DNA reads as TGTGCCAGCAGCCAAGCCCTTACAGACTCTGGGGCCAACGTCCTGACTTTC. It encodes CASSQALTDSGANVLTF.

The rearrangement uses TRBV6-1 and TRBJ2-3; D uncertain. Germline V CDR1 and CDR2: MNHNS, SASEGT. The V gene lost 8 bases and the J gene lost 5 bases, with 14 bases spanning the gap. CDR3 length: 13 amino acids. CDR3 residues: CASSSTNLDTQYF. The CDR3 DNA is TGTGCCAGCTCCTCCACCAATCTAGATACGCAGTATTTT.

J is TRBJ2-3 and V is TRBV7-2; 11 nucleotides line up with TRBD2. Germline V gives CDR1 SGHTA, CDR2 FQGNSA. The trim removed 5 bases at V and 3 bases at J, leaving 7 bases unmatched. The CDR3 loop spans 16 amino acids. The CDR3 DNA is TGTGCCAGCAGCACCGTGGGGACTAGCGGTACAGATACGCAGTATTTT. Its translation: CASSTVGTSGTDTQYF. The complete variable domain, with remaining parts taken from reference TRBV7-2 and TRBJ2-3, reads GAGVSQSPSNKVTEKGKDVELRCDPISGHTALYWYRQSLGQGLEFLIYFQGNSAPDKSGLPSDRFSAERTGGSVSTLTIQRTQQEDSAVYLCASSTVGTSGTDTQYFGPGTRLTVL.

This chain uses TRBV11-2 with TRBJ2-2, with D hard to call. The CDR3 loop spans 16 amino acids. Germline CDR1 reads SGHAT; CDR2 reads FQNNGV. V was pared by 0 bases and J by 1 base, with 9 bases between. The CDR3 protein is CASSLDPPGNTGELFF. The CDR3 coding sequence is TGTGCCAGCAGCTTAGACCCTCCGGGGAACACCGGGGAGCTGTTTTTT.

The chain couples TRBV19 to TRBJ1-1; no clear D gene. Trimming pared 6 bases from V and 8 bases from J, leaving 19 bases between. This CDR3 comprises 14 residues. The germline V gene encodes CDR1 LNHDA and CDR2 SQIVND (reference sequence). The CDR3 DNA reads TGTGCCAGTAGCATACGTTCCCTCGGGGAGGAAGCTTTCTTT. It yields the protein CASSIRSLGEEAFF.

J is TRBJ2-1 and V is TRBV6-5, with 8 bases lining up with TRBD1. Germline V gene sequence: CDR1 MNHEY, CDR2 SVGAGI. Germline trimming cut 2 bases from V and 2 bases from J; bases unmatched to any gene: 5. This CDR3 has 16 residues. This CDR3 is CASSYQGAVPYNEQFF. In DNA form, the CDR3 reads TGTGCCAGCAGTTACCAGGGGGCGGTGCCCTACAATGAGCAGTTCTTC.

The J gene is TRBJ2-2, the V gene TRBV6-1; a weak D match, TRBD2 (5 bases). CDR3 size: 14 residues. CDR1 MNHNS and CDR2 SASEGT come from the germline V gene. Deletions cut 7 bases from V and 0 bases from J, with 9 bases between. DNA for the CDR3: TGTGCCAGCATTGCGGGTACGAACACCGGGGAGCTGTTTTTT. Amino acids: CASIAGTNTGELFF.

J is TRBJ1-1 and V is TRBV15, with 9 positions matching TRBD1. Germline CDR1 reads LNHNV; CDR2 reads YYDKDF (reference sequence). The trim removed 2 bases at V and 3 bases at J, leaving 1 base unmatched. This CDR3 is built from 14 residues. In DNA form, the CDR3 reads TGTGCCACCAGCAGAAGGACAGGGGACACTGAAGCTTTCTTT. This sequence encodes CATSRRTGDTEAFF.

The chain recombines TRBV18 with TRBJ1-3; maybe TRBD1 (5 bases). This CDR3 comprises 15 residues. Trimming stripped 6 bases from V and 9 bases from J, with 21 bases between. CDR1 is KGHSH and CDR2 is LQKENI in the germline V gene. The CDR3 is CASSRDVRPAGTIYF. For the CDR3, the DNA is TGTGCCAGCTCCCGGGACGTCCGCCCGGCGGGCACCATATATTTT.

The chain employs TRBV5-1 and TRBJ2-7; 9 positions agree with TRBD2. This CDR3 has 15 amino acids. V lost 0 bases to trimming and J lost 0 bases; unmatched junction nucleotides: 1. CDR1 is SGHRS, CDR2 YFSETQ, per germline. The CDR3 sequence: CASSLGSGSSYEQYF. CDR3 DNA sequence: TGCGCCAGCAGCTTGGGTAGCGGGAGCTCCTACGAGCAGTACTTC.

The chain combines TRBV19 with TRBJ1-5; 8 bases map to TRBD1. The CDR3 has 17 residues. In germline, CDR1 is LNHDA, CDR2 SQIVND (reference sequence). The V segment lost 3 bases and the J segment 0 bases; nucleotides outside the gene matches: 7. Here the CDR3 reads CASSIERTGYSNQPQHF. CDR3 coding DNA: TGTGCCAGTAGTATCGAACGGACAGGGTATAGCAATCAGCCCCAGCATTTT.

The chain employs TRBV25-1 and TRBJ1-1; tentatively, D is TRBD1 (5 bases). From germline, CDR1 is MGHDK and CDR2 SYGVNS. The CDR3 has 16 amino acids. Trimming took off 4 bases at V and 4 bases at J, with 19 bases between the two ends. CDR3 loop: CASSALEGEGSTEAFF. The CDR3 coding sequence is TGTGCCAGCAGTGCCTTGGAAGGGGAAGGTAGCACTGAAGCTTTCTTT.

The chain couples TRBV5-1 to TRBJ2-7, with D hard to call. V lost 2 bases and J lost 1, with 10 bases in between. This CDR3 comprises 14 residues. CDR1 SGHRS and CDR2 YFSETQ come from the germline V gene. The CDR3 protein is CASSFSERSYEQYF. Here the CDR3 DNA reads TGCGCCAGCAGCTTCTCGGAGAGGTCCTACGAGCAGTACTTC.

CDR3 sequence (DNA): TGCGCCAGCAGGAATCGTAAAGTATGTGGGGGACGGCTCTACGAGCAGTACTTC. Amino acid sequence: CASRNRKVCGGRLYEQYF. V usage is TRBV23-1 and J usage is TRBJ2-7; TRBD1 or TRBD2 may be the D gene (5 bases each). TRBV23-1 qualifies as an ORF whose function is uncertain. Between the trimmed V and J ends, which lost 6 bases and 3 bases, there was a span of 27 bases. This CDR3 has 18 residues.

The chain has TRBV6-6 and TRBJ2-1; 8 bases are a match to TRBD2. Unmatched junction bases numbered 11, after V lost 2 bases and J lost 8 bases. CDR3 size: 16 residues. The germline V gene has CDR1 MNHNY and CDR2 SVGAGI (reference sequence). The CDR3 loop is CASSYAGTSLTDEQFF. CDR3 coding DNA: TGTGCCAGCAGTTACGCCGGGACTAGTCTAACGGATGAGCAGTTCTTC.

About this clone itself: The same CDR3 is also encoded by other DNA sequences in this sample. The chain is built from TRBV19 and TRBJ2-5; 7 bases match TRBD2. Trimming cost V 5 bases and J 4 bases; bases outside gene matches: 7. Germline-derived CDR1 and CDR2 are LNHDA and SQIVND (reference sequence). The CDR3 has 14 residues. The CDR3 loop is CASSSQAGVETQYF. CDR3 in DNA: TGTGCCAGTAGTTCACAGGCGGGGGTAGAGACCCAGTACTTC.

The chain uses TRBV5-6 and TRBJ2-1, with TRBD2 matching 12 bases. This CDR3 has 15 amino acids. The ends lost 4 bases at V and 5 bases at J; junction bases unmatched: 4. CDR1 is SGHDT and CDR2 is YYEEEE in the germline V gene. CDR3 coding DNA: TGTGCCAGCAGCGCGACTAGCGGGAGTAACAATGAGCAGTTCTTC. Its protein is CASSATSGSNNEQFF.